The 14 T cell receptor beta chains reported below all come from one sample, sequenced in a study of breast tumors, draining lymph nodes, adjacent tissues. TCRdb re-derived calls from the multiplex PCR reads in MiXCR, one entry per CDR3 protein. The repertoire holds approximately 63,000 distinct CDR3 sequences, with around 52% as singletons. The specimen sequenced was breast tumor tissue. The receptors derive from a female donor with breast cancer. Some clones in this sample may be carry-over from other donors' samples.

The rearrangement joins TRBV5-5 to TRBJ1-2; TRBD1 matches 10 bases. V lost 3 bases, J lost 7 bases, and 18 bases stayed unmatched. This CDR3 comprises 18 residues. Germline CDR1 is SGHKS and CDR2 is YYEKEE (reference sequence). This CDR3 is CASSSNNTDRGGRRGYTF. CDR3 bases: TGTGCCAGCAGCTCCAACAATACGGACAGGGGGGGGCGACGTGGCTACACCTTC.

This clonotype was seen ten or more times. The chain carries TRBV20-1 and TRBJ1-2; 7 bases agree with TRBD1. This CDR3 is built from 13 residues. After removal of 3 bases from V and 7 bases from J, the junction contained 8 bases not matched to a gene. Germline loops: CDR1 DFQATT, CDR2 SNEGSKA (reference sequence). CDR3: CSASADRVSGYTF. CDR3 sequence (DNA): TGCAGTGCTAGTGCTGACAGGGTTAGTGGCTACACCTTC.

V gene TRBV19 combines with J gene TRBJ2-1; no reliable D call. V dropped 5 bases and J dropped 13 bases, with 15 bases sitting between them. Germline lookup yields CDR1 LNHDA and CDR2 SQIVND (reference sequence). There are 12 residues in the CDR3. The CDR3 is CASSPFQNPQFF. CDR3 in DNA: TGTGCCAGTAGTCCTTTTCAAAACCCCCAGTTCTTC.

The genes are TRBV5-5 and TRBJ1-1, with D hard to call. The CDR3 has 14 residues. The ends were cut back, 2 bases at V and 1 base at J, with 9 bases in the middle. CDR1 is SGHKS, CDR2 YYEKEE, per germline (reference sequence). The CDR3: CASSFGVENTEAFF. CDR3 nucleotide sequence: TGTGCCAGCAGCTTCGGGGTGGAGAACACTGAAGCTTTCTTT. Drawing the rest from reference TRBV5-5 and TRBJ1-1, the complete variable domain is DAGVTQSPTHLIKTRGQQVTLRCSPISGHKSVSWYQQVLGQGPQFIFQYYEKEERGRGNFPDRFSARQFPNYSSELNVNALLLGDSALYLCASSFGVENTEAFFGQGTRLTVV.

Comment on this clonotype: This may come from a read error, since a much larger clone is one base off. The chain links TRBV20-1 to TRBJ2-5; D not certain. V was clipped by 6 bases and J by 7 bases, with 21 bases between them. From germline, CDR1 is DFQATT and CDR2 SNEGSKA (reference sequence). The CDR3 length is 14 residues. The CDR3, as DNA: TGCAGTGCCTCGGATAGCTCTCCCCGGGCGACCCAGTACTTC. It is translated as CSASDSSPRATQYF.

The DNA for the CDR3 is TGCGCCAGCAGCCATACGACCGGGACAGGGGTCTCACCCCTCCACTTT. It is translated as CASSHTTGTGVSPLHF. The J gene is TRBJ1-6, the V gene TRBV4-3; 10 positions match TRBD1. The ends lost 3 bases at V and 10 bases at J; junction bases unmatched: 9. The CDR3 totals 16 residues. Germline CDR1 is LGHNA and CDR2 is YSLEER.

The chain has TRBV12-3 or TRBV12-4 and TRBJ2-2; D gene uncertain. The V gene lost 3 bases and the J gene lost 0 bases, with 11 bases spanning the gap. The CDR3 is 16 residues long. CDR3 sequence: CASSFVIGPNTGELFF. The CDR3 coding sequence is TGTGCCAGCAGTTTCGTTATCGGGCCGAACACCGGGGAGCTGTTTTTT.

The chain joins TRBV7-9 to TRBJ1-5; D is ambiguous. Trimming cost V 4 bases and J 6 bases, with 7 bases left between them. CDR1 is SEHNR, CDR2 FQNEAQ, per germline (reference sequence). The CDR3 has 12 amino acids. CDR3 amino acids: CASSSEGQPQHF. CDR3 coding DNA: TGTGCCAGCAGCTCTGAGGGTCAGCCCCAGCATTTT.

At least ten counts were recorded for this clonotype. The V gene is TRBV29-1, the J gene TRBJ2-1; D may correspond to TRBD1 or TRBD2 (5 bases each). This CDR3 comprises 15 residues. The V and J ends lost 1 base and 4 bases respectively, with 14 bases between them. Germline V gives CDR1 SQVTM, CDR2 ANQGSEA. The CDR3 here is CSVEVWDGRYNEQFF. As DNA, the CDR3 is TGCAGCGTTGAAGTTTGGGACGGCCGATACAATGAGCAGTTCTTC.

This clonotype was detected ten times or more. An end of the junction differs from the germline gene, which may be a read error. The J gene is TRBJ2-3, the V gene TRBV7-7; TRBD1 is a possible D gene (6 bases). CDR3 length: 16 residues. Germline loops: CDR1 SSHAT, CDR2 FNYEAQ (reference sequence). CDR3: CASRGRIDGNTDTQYF. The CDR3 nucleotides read TGTGCTAGCAGGGGCCGGATCGACGGGAACACAGATACGCAGTATTTT.

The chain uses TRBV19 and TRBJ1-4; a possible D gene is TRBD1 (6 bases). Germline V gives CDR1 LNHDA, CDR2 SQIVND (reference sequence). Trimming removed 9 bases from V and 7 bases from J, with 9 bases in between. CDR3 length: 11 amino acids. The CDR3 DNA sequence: TGTGCCAGGGGGGGCGGTGAAAAACTGTTTTTT. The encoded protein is CARGGGEKLFF.

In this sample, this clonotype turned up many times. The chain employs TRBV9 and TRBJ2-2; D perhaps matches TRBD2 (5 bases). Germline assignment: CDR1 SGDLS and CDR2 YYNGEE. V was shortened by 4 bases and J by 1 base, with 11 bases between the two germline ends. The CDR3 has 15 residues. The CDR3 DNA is TGTGCCAGCAGCCCGACGGACTTGAACACCGGGGAGCTGTTTTTT. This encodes CASSPTDLNTGELFF.

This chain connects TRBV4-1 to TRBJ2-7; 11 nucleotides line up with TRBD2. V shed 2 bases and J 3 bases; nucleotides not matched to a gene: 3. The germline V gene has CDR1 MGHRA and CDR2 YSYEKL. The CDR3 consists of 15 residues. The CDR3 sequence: CASSQTGTSGYEQYF. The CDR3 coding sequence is TGCGCCAGCAGCCAAACCGGGACTAGCGGCTACGAGCAGTACTTC.

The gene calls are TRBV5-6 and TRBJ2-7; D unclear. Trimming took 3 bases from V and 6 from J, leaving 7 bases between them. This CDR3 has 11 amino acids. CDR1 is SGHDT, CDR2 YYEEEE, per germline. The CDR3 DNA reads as TGTGCCAGCAGCTATTCAGGCGAGCAGTACTTC. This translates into CASSYSGEQYF.